Listed below are T cell receptor beta chains from one sample, sequenced in a study of T cell responses to AZD1222 COVID-19 vaccine. Profiled with immunoSEQ multiplex PCR; TCRdb holds only in-frame clones, not every one. The data show tens of thousands of clones, 90% to 95% seen once. The sample consisted of peripheral blood, taken on day 0 of MenACWY control vaccination. The origin of the receptors is an adult in good health. Both conserved end residues are part of each CDR3. A D gene is named only where the DNA matches it firmly. A clone size is listed for some rows: how often the clone was seen (once, few, many), or a class if it is expanded.

D	V	J	size	DNA	CDR3
.	TRBV5-1	TRBJ2-2	.	TGCGCCAGCAGCCTCAACACGGGAACAGGGACCGGGGAGCTGTTTTTT	CASSLNTGTGTGELFF
.	TRBV19	TRBJ2-5	.	TGTGCCAGCTCAGGGGAGGGGGAGACCCAGTACTTC	CASSGEGETQYF
.	TRBV29-1	TRBJ2-1	.	TGCAGCGTTGAGATAGGCGGACCCCACAATGAGCAGTTCTTC	CSVEIGGPHNEQFF
.	TRBV7-2	TRBJ1-6	.	TGTGCCAGCAGCGCAGGACAAACTGCAGTCGCCCTCCACTTT	CASSAGQTAVALHF
TRBD2	TRBV5-4	TRBJ2-2	.	TGTGCCAGCAGCTTTCCTAGCGGGAGTTATACCGGGGAGCTGTTTTTT	CASSFPSGSYTGELFF
TRBD2	TRBV3-1/TRBV3-2	TRBJ2-5	.	TGTGCCAGCAGCCAAGCGCTAGCGGGTCGGAGGGGAGAGACCCAGTACTTC	CASSQALAGRRGETQYF
.	TRBV27	TRBJ2-1	.	TGTGCCAGCTCGCGGCTAGCCAATGAGCAGTTCTTC	CASSRLANEQFF
.	TRBV13	TRBJ2-7	.	TGTGCCAGCAGCTTAGGGGTCAGGTTCTCCTACGAGCAGTACTTC	CASSLGVRFSYEQYF
.	TRBV6-6	TRBJ2-3	.	TGTGCCAGCAGGACAGCGACTAGCACAGATACGCAGTATTTT	CASRTATSTDTQYF
.	TRBV3-1/TRBV3-2	TRBJ1-5	.	TGTGCCAGCAGCCAACTGGAGAATCAGCCCCAGCATTTT	CASSQLENQPQHF
.	TRBV6-6	TRBJ2-7	.	TGTGCCAGCAGTTTAATCCCGGGACAAGACTACGAGCAGTACTTC	CASSLIPGQDYEQYF
.	TRBV18	TRBJ1-1	.	TGTGCCAGCTCGCCCTCTGGGAACACTGAAGCTTTCTTT	CASSPSGNTEAFF
.	TRBV24-1	TRBJ1-1	.	TGTGCCACGGCCGTACAGGGGAACACTGAAGCTTTCTTT	CATAVQGNTEAFF
TRBD2	TRBV6-5	TRBJ2-4	.	TGTGCCAGCAGTTTAGCGGGAACGTCGGACATTCAGTACTTC	CASSLAGTSDIQYF
.	TRBV5-1	TRBJ1-4	.	TGCGCCAGCAGTACTACAACTAATGAAAAACTGTTTTTT	CASSTTTNEKLFF
.	TRBV6-2/TRBV6-3	TRBJ1-6	.	TGTGCCAGCAGCAATCGGGGAAATTCACCCCTCCACTTT	CASSNRGNSPLHF
.	TRBV10-1	TRBJ1-3	.	TGCGCCAGCAGTCCGGGGACCAGCTCTGGAAACACCATATATTTT	CASSPGTSSGNTIYF
TRBD1	TRBV27	TRBJ1-3	.	TGTGCCAGCAGACCTGGGACAGCGTTACGATGGGGAAACACCATATATTTT	CASRPGTALRWGNTIYF
.	TRBV6-1	TRBJ1-5	.	TGTGCCAGCAGTGAAAGTGGGTCCAGCAATCAGCCCCAGCATTTT	CASSESGSSNQPQHF
TRBD2	TRBV27	TRBJ2-3	.	TGTGCCAGCAAGCGGGATAGGACAGATACGCAGTATTTT	CASKRDRTDTQYF
.	TRBV3-1/TRBV3-2	TRBJ2-1	.	TGTGCCAGCAGCCAAAGTTCCGGGTATGAGCAGTTCTTC	CASSQSSGYEQFF
TRBD2	TRBV2	TRBJ2-3	.	TGTGCCAGCAGTGTAACCGGGACTAGCGGCTCCTCTAGCACAGATACGCAGTATTTT	CASSVTGTSGSSSTDTQYF
.	TRBV12-5	TRBJ1-6	.	TGTGCTAGTGGTTTGGGGACTTTGAGCTCCTATAATTCACCCCTCCACTTT	CASGLGTLSSYNSPLHF
TRBD2	TRBV3-1/TRBV3-2	TRBJ2-1	.	TGTGCCAGCAACATACTAGCGGGAGGGAACAATGAGCAGTTCTTC	CASNILAGGNNEQFF
.	TRBV12-3/TRBV12-4	TRBJ2-1	.	TGTGCCAGCAGTTTAACAACGGCGAGCCCGTTCTTC	CASSLTTASPFF
TRBD1	TRBV28	TRBJ2-7	.	TGTGCCAGCAGTTTGCCCCCCGGGACAGGCTCCTACGAGCAGTACTTC	CASSLPPGTGSYEQYF
.	TRBV7-2	TRBJ2-1	.	TGTGCCAGCAGCTTAATGGTATGGAGTGAGCAGTTCTTC	CASSLMVWSEQFF
TRBD1	TRBV7-9	TRBJ2-6	.	TGTGCCAGCAGCCCGAGCGTGTTCAGGGGGAGACCTGGGGCCAACGTCCTGACTTTC	CASSPSVFRGRPGANVLTF
TRBD1	TRBV4-1	TRBJ2-7	.	TGCGCCAGCAGCCAAGAAAGGGGGCCCTACGAGCAGTACTTC	CASSQERGPYEQYF
TRBD2	TRBV29-1	TRBJ2-1	.	TGCAGCGTCGGGGGACTAGCGGGAGATCAATACAATGAGCAGTTCTTC	CSVGGLAGDQYNEQFF
.	TRBV4-1	TRBJ1-5	.	TGCGCCAGCAGCCAAACCAGGGTTAGCAATCAGCCCCAGCATTTT	CASSQTRVSNQPQHF
.	TRBV10-1	TRBJ2-2	once	TGCGCCAGCAGTGAGATCGGGCGATCCGGGGAGCTGTTTTTT	CASSEIGRSGELFF